This TCR beta chain was captured by sequencing in a study of blood T cell repertoires in COVID-19. The protocol was immunoSEQ multiplex PCR, while the TCRdb copy is restricted to in-frame clones and leaves out a portion. The table lists roughly 400,000 clones, 89% of them singletons, with 1.5% to 2% in the top ten. The V gene's germline CDR1 is SQVTM and CDR2 ANQGSEA. V lost 7 bases and J lost 2, with 14 bases in between. The CDR3 sequence is 13 residues long. The material sequenced was PBMCs or T cells enriched from blood (not recorded which). The sequence was obtained from a woman in her thirties who had recovered from COVID-19. The gene calls are TRBV29-1 and TRBJ2-5, with D perhaps TRBD2 (6 bases). The DNA of the CDR3 is TGCAGCGGCACAGGAGGGCGGCAAGAGACCCAGTACTTC. It translates to CSGTGGRQETQYF. Together with reference TRBV29-1 and TRBJ2-5, the CDR3 gives the full variable domain: SAVISQKPSRDICQRGTSLTIQCQVDSQVTMMFWYRQQPGQSLTLIATANQGSEATYESGFVIDKFPISRPNLTFSTLTVSNMSPEDSSIYLCSGTGGRQETQYFGPGTRLLVL.